The next 10 T cell receptor beta chains were all read from a single sample in a study of T-cell memory formation after mild COVID-19 listed by TCRdb under 2021. The library came from 5' RACE. The sequencer was an Illumina NovaSeq 6000. TCRdb took the public reads, trimmed them with fastp at Q25, ran MiXCR for clone calling and kept in-frame beta chains. Merged by CDR3 protein, the rows form single entries marked with the most common genes and DNA. The sample contains about 350,000 distinct CDR3 sequences, 28% of them found a single time. Approximately 12% of the sample comes from the top ten. The sequenced material came from PBMCs or a T cell subset sorted from them (not recorded which). The origin of the receptors is an adult woman who had mild COVID-19 (a few samples of this study predate the infection). The sample titles of this study are shuffled in the database, so cell type and time point are left out; the donor was told from shared clones.

V usage is TRBV4-3 and J usage is TRBJ2-7, with 11 bases that match TRBD2. CDR1 and CDR2 (germline): LGHNA, YSLEER. The junction had 6 bases not matched to a gene; V was cut back by 4 bases and J by 4 bases. CDR3 length equals 15 residues. The CDR3 DNA reads as TGCGCCAGCAGCCCCGGACTAGCGGGCATTTACGAGCAGTACTTC. Translating gives CASSPGLAGIYEQYF.

This clonotype was detected a few times. J is TRBJ1-1 and V is TRBV5-1; D gene unclear. The CDR3 is 12 amino acids. The V end lost 3 bases, the J end lost 8 bases, and 11 bases lay between the germline ends. Germline CDR1 SGHRS, CDR2 YFSETQ. The CDR3 region has the DNA TGCGCCAGCAGCTCAACCGGTGGGGAAGCTTTCTTT. Protein: CASSSTGGEAFF.

About this clonotype: Mismatch with germline at one junction end may stem from a read error. The genes are TRBV7-7 and TRBJ2-7, with 8 bases identical to TRBD2. The CDR3 has 15 amino acids. From germline, CDR1 is SSHAT and CDR2 FNYEAQ (reference sequence). The CDR3 nucleotides read TGTGCTAGCAGCTTATCGGCGGGAGGCTTCGACGAGCAGTACTTC. It is translated as CASSLSAGGFDEQYF.

V usage is TRBV6-6 and J usage is TRBJ2-6, with TRBD2 matching over 15 bases. From germline, CDR1 is MNHNY and CDR2 SVGAGI (reference sequence). CDR3 length equals 21 residues. With 4 bases clipped from V and 2 bases from J, the junction kept 12 bases outside the gene matches. The CDR3, as DNA: TGTGCCAGCAGTTCCCGGACTAGCGGGAGGGCCTTCGTTACTGGGGCCAACGTCCTGACTTTC. It codes for CASSSRTSGRAFVTGANVLTF.

This chain connects TRBV7-9 to TRBJ2-3, with D possibly matching TRBD2 (6 bases). Germline CDR1 SEHNR, CDR2 FQNEAQ (reference sequence). V was cut by 5 bases and J by 2 bases, with 14 bases left in between. The CDR3 loop spans 15 amino acids. The CDR3 DNA sequence: TGTGCCAGCAGCCGGTGGGCTAGCGCCACAGATACGCAGTATTTT. It is translated as CASSRWASATDTQYF.

This chain joins TRBV4-3 and TRBJ1-2; TRBD1 matches at 7 bases. Losses at the gene ends were 0 bases for V and 4 bases for J; bases not matched to a gene: 5. Per the germline V gene, CDR1 is LGHNA and CDR2 is YSLEER. The CDR3 loop spans 15 amino acids. The CDR3: CASSQDRGDFYGYTF. In DNA, the CDR3 is TGCGCCAGCAGCCAAGACAGGGGGGATTTCTATGGCTACACCTTC.

The rearrangement links TRBV5-1 to TRBJ1-2, with D perhaps matching TRBD1 (5 bases). Per germline, CDR1 SGHRS and CDR2 YFSETQ. The germline V and J ends were trimmed by 4 bases and 4 bases, with 17 bases remaining between them. This CDR3 has 15 amino acids. In DNA, the CDR3 is TGCGCCAGCAGCATTGGAGTGGGGGTCGCCTATGGCTACACCTTC. As protein: CASSIGVGVAYGYTF. The whole variable domain, filled in from reference TRBV5-1 and TRBJ1-2, reads KAGVTQTPRYLIKTRGQQVTLSCSPISGHRSVSWYQQTPGQGLQFLFEYFSETQRNKGNFPGRFSGRQFSNSRSEMNVSTLELGDSALYLCASSIGVGVAYGYTFGSGTRLTVV.

This clonotype was observed a few times. Here the CDR3 DNA reads TGTGCCGCCGGGACAGGGGGCTCTGGGGCCAACGTCCTGACTTTC. Its translation is CAAGTGGSGANVLTF. This sequence joins TRBV6-5 and TRBJ2-6; 11 bases match TRBD1. Germline CDR1 reads MNHEY; CDR2 reads SVGAGI. V was clipped by 11 bases and J by 0 bases; unmatched bases: 3. This CDR3 is built from 15 residues.

This clonotype was detected a few times. The chain recombines TRBV7-2 with TRBJ2-1; 10 bases are shared with TRBD2. With V trimmed by 1 base and J by 1 base, 10 bases remained unmatched. Germline V lookup: CDR1 SGHTA, CDR2 FQGNSA. The CDR3 spans 19 residues. In nucleotides, the CDR3 is TGTGCCAGCAGCTTAGACCCAGCGGGAGGGCCTAAGTCCTACAATGAGCAGTTCTTC. It yields the protein CASSLDPAGGPKSYNEQFF. Supplemented by reference TRBV7-2 and TRBJ2-1, the full variable domain reads GAGVSQSPSNKVTEKGKDVELRCDPISGHTALYWYRQSLGQGLEFLIYFQGNSAPDKSGLPSDRFSAERTGGSVSTLTIQRTQQEDSAVYLCASSLDPAGGPKSYNEQFFGPGTRLTVL.

This clonotype was found a few times. The chain combines TRBV20-1 with TRBJ2-3, with D possibly TRBD2 on 6 matching bases. V was cut by 1 base and J by 2 bases, with 13 bases left in between. Germline CDR1 reads DFQATT; CDR2 reads SNEGSKA (reference sequence). This CDR3 comprises 15 residues. CDR3 bases: TGCAGTGCTAGAGTACTAGCATACCCCACAGATACGCAGTATTTT. Amino acids: CSARVLAYPTDTQYF.